Sequencing of this T cell receptor beta chain was carried out in a study of blood T cell dynamics during melanoma immunotherapy. The time point here: pre-treatment baseline. Profiling relied on immunoSEQ multiplex PCR, and the TCRdb table lists in-frame clones only, not all of them. The repertoire consists of 10,000 to 15,000 clones, with about 86% occurring once and the leading ten covering 3.5% to 5%. Trimming took off 1 base at V and 4 bases at J, with 5 bases between the two ends. In germline, CDR1 is SGHTA, CDR2 FQGTGA. CDR3 length: 13 amino acids. Sequencing used blood, obtained from a patient treated with checkpoint blockade. The chain has TRBV7-3 and TRBJ1-5, with D hard to call. The clonotype was recovered from a human donor with melanoma. The CDR3 nucleotides read TGTGCCAGCAGCTTAAGCTTTAATCAGCCCCAGCATTTT. As protein: CASSLSFNQPQHF.